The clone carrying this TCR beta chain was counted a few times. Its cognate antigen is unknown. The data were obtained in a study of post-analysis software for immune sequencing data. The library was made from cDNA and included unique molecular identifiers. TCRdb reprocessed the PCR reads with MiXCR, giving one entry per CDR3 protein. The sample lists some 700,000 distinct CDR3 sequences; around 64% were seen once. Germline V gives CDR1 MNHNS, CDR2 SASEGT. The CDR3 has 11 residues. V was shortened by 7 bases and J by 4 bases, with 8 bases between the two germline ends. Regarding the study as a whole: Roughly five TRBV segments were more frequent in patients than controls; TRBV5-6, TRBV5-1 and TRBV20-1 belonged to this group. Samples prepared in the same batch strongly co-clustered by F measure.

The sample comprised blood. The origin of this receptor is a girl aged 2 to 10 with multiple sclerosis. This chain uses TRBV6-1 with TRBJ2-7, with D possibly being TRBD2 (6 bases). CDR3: CASTEGYEQYF. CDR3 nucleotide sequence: TGTGCCAGCACGGAGGGATACGAGCAGTACTTC.